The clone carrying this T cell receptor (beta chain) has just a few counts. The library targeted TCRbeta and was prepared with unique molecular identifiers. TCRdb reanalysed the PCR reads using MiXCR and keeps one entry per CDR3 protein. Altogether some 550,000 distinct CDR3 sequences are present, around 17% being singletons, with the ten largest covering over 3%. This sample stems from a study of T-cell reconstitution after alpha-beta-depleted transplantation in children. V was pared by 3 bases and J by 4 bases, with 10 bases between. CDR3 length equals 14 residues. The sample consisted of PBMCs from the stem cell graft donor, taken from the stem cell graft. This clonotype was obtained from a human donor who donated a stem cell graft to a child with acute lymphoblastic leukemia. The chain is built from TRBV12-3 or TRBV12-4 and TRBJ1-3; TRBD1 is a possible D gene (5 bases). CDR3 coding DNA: TGTGCCAGCAGTTTTTCAGGGTGGGGAAACACCATATATTTT. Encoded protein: CASSFSGWGNTIYF.